A single sample is the source of the 18 T cell receptor beta chains below, sequenced in a study of PD-L1 blockade in urothelial cancer. TCRdb's copy holds only in-frame clones and misses some; the assay was immunoSEQ multiplex PCR. The repertoire holds under 55,000 clones, with around four fifths as singletons. The time point is: pretreatment peripheral blood. The source material was PBMCs, sampled around atezolizumab (anti-PD-L1) treatment. These TCRs come from a man in his 70s with urothelial cancer.

This clone has only one observation. The chain has TRBV7-6 and TRBJ2-7; TRBD2 might be the D (5 bases). CDR3 length: 15 amino acids. Germline loops: CDR1 SGHVS, CDR2 FNYEAQ. The germline V and J ends were trimmed by 7 bases and 0 bases, with 16 bases remaining between them. The CDR3 loop is CASKVRADSSYEQYF. As DNA, the CDR3 is TGTGCCAGCAAAGTAAGAGCGGATAGCTCCTACGAGCAGTACTTC.

The J gene is TRBJ2-2, the V gene TRBV19, with 14 bases that match TRBD2. With V trimmed by 6 bases and J by 6 bases, 15 bases remained unmatched. The CDR3 has 19 amino acids. The V gene's germline CDR1 is LNHDA and CDR2 SQIVND (reference sequence). The CDR3 is CASSSSGLAGEGGSGELFF. The DNA for the CDR3 is TGTGCCAGTAGCTCCTCGGGACTAGCGGGAGAGGGGGGATCCGGGGAGCTGTTTTTT.

J is TRBJ2-2 and V is TRBV11-3; 8 nucleotides agree with TRBD2. With 3 bases clipped from V and 5 bases from J, the junction kept 14 bases outside the gene matches. From germline, CDR1 is SGHNT and CDR2 YENEEA. The CDR3 covers 18 residues. Written as DNA, the CDR3 is TGTGCCAGCAGCTTCAGGAGGGGAGGTGCGGGGGGAACCGGGGAGCTGTTTTTT. The encoded protein is CASSFRRGGAGGTGELFF.

J is TRBJ1-2 and V is TRBV9, with D unresolved. The CDR3 totals 14 residues. Trimming took off 0 bases at V and 2 bases at J, with 8 bases between the two ends. The germline CDR1 and CDR2 sequences are SGDLS and YYNGEE. CDR3 nucleotide sequence: TGTGCCAGCAGCGTAGGTGGAGGGAACTATGGCTACACCTTC. Translating it yields CASSVGGGNYGYTF.

This clone was observed a single time. The V call is TRBV7-6, the J call TRBJ2-5, with D unresolved. V lost 1 base, J lost 5 bases, and 11 bases lay in between. This CDR3 has 14 amino acids. Germline CDR1 is SGHVS and CDR2 is FNYEAQ. The CDR3: CASSLGGGWETQYF. CDR3 coding DNA: TGTGCCAGCAGCTTAGGCGGTGGTTGGGAGACCCAGTACTTC.

The CDR3 reads CASSPAGARAVTGELFF. CDR3 in DNA: TGTGCCAGCAGCCCCGCTGGGGCCAGGGCCGTCACCGGGGAGCTGTTTTTT. J is TRBJ2-2 and V is TRBV4-2; possibly TRBD1 for D (5 bases). Germline V gives CDR1 LGHNA, CDR2 YNFKEQ. This CDR3 has 17 residues. The V end was cut by 4 bases, the J end by 4 bases, with 19 bases between.

The J gene is TRBJ2-7, the V gene TRBV5-6; TRBD1 matches at 10 bases. V lost 4 bases, J lost 5 bases, and 9 bases stayed unmatched. CDR1 SGHDT and CDR2 YYEEEE come from the germline V gene. This CDR3 is built from 15 residues. Here the CDR3 DNA reads TGTGCCAGCAGCGCGTATGGGACAGGGGTACACGAGCAGTACTTC. Translated, it gives CASSAYGTGVHEQYF.

This chain connects TRBV5-1 to TRBJ1-6; a weak D match, TRBD1 (6 bases). This CDR3 has 14 residues. Germline CDR1 is SGHRS and CDR2 is YFSETQ. V was pared by 3 bases and J by 7 bases, with 11 bases between. The CDR3 DNA is TGCGCCAGCAGCTCAGGGGTATCGAATTCACCCCTCCACTTT. Protein sequence: CASSSGVSNSPLHF.

This clone was picked up a small number of times. V is TRBV29-1 and J is TRBJ1-3; D is uncertain. There are 13 residues in the CDR3. Trimming cost V 6 bases and J 0 bases, with 9 bases left between them. Germline CDR1 is SQVTM and CDR2 is ANQGSEA. As DNA, the CDR3 is TGCAGCGTAACAGCCCTCTCTGGAAACACCATATATTTT. It is translated as CSVTALSGNTIYF.

The chain couples TRBV5-4 to TRBJ1-1, with 12 bases aligning to TRBD1. V was pared by 7 bases and J by 7 bases, with 8 bases of the junction left unmatched. The germline CDR1 and CDR2 sequences are SGHNT and YYREEE (reference sequence). This CDR3 comprises 14 residues. Written as DNA, the CDR3 is TGTGCCAGCTCCCGGGACAGGGGGCTTAGTGAAGCTTTCTTT. This gives the protein CASSRDRGLSEAFF.

This clone occurred once. J is TRBJ2-7 and V is TRBV4-1, with D possibly matching TRBD2 (6 bases). V lost 3 bases and J lost 4, with 10 bases in between. The germline V gene encodes CDR1 MGHRA and CDR2 YSYEKL. This CDR3 is built from 13 residues. In DNA, the CDR3 is TGCGCCAGCAGCCACAGACTAGAATACGAGCAGTACTTC. This gives the protein CASSHRLEYEQYF.

The table lists this clone with a few counts. The gene calls are TRBV9 and TRBJ1-1; TRBD1 aligns across 7 bases. Trimming at V came to 3 bases and at J to 1 base, leaving 3 bases not matched to a gene. The germline V gene encodes CDR1 SGDLS and CDR2 YYNGEE. The CDR3 extends over 14 amino acids. The chain's CDR3 is CASSAGTANTEAFF. The CDR3 DNA follows: TGTGCCAGCAGCGCCGGGACAGCGAACACTGAAGCTTTCTTT.

The chain uses TRBV18 and TRBJ2-7; maybe TRBD1 (8 bases). Germline-derived CDR1 and CDR2 are KGHSH and LQKENI. Trimming took off 5 bases at V and 3 bases at J, with 23 bases between the two ends. The CDR3 contains 17 residues. CDR3 amino acids: CASSGTGSGSSGYEQYF. In DNA form, the CDR3 reads TGTGCCAGCTCAGGGACAGGCTCTGGGTCTAGCGGCTACGAGCAGTACTTC.

The chain joins TRBV19 to TRBJ1-2, with D possibly being TRBD1 (6 bases). The V end was cut by 9 bases, the J end by 3 bases, with 11 bases between. The germline V gene encodes CDR1 LNHDA and CDR2 SQIVND (reference sequence). The length of the CDR3 is 12 residues. CDR3 nucleotides: TGTGCCAGCACAGGGAATTACTATGGCTACACCTTC. It yields the protein CASTGNYYGYTF.

The J gene is TRBJ2-5, the V gene TRBV5-4; the match to TRBD2 covers 14 bases. Trimming at V came to 4 bases and at J to 2 bases, leaving 10 bases not matched to a gene. Germline-derived CDR1 and CDR2 are SGHNT and YYREEE (reference sequence). The CDR3 has 18 residues. CDR3 DNA: TGTGCCAGCAGCGGCCGACTAGCGGGGGGGCTTTCTCAAGAGACCCAGTACTTC. Protein product: CASSGRLAGGLSQETQYF. Using reference TRBV5-4 and TRBJ2-5 for the parts outside the CDR3, the full variable domain is ETGVTQSPTHLIKTRGQQVTLRCSSQSGHNTVSWYQQALGQGPQFIFQYYREEENGRGNFPPRFSGLQFPNYSSELNVNALELDDSALYLCASSGRLAGGLSQETQYFGPGTRLLVL.

For the CDR3, the DNA is TGTGCCAGCAGCCAGGGGCACCGGGAGACCCAGTACTTC. The encoded protein is CASSQGHRETQYF. The V gene is TRBV7-7, the J gene TRBJ2-5; D might be TRBD1 (6 bases). V lost 5 bases and J 5 bases, leaving 12 bases between the germline ends. This CDR3 is built from 13 residues. From germline, CDR1 is SSHAT and CDR2 FNYEAQ (reference sequence).

The chain couples TRBV28 to TRBJ1-2, with D possibly matching TRBD1 (6 bases). Per the germline V gene, CDR1 is MDHEN and CDR2 is SYDVKM. This CDR3 spans 14 amino acids. V dropped 5 bases and J dropped 8 bases, with 18 bases sitting between them. The CDR3 nucleotides are TGTGCCAGCAGTATCCAGGGGACCCGTCGGGGCTACACCTTC. Translating it yields CASSIQGTRRGYTF.

The V gene is TRBV28, the J gene TRBJ1-2, with D hard to call. The CDR3 covers 10 residues. Germline CDR1 is MDHEN and CDR2 is SYDVKM. V lost 7 bases to trimming and J lost 3 bases, with 3 bases between them. This chain's CDR3 is CASNYYGYTF. In nucleotides, the CDR3 is TGTGCCAGCAACTACTATGGCTACACCTTC.